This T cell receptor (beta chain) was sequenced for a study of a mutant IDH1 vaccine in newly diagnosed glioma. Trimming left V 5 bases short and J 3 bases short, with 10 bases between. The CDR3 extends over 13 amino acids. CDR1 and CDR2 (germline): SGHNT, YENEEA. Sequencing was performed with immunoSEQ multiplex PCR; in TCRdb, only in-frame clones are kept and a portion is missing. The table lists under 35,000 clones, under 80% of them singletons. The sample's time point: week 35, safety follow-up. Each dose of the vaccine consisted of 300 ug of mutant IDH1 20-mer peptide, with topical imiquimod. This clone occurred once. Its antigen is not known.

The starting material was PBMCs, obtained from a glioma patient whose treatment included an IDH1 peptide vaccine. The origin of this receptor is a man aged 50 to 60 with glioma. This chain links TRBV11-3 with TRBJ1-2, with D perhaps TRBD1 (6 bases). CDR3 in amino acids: CASSVSGDYGYTF. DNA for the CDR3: TGTGCCAGCAGCGTCTCAGGGGACTATGGCTACACCTTC. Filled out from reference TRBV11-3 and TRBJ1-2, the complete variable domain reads EAGVVQSPRYKIIEKKQPVAFWCNPISGHNTLYWYLQNLGQGPELLIRYENEEAVDDSQLPKDRFSAERLKGVDSTLKIQPAELGDSAVYLCASSVSGDYGYTFGSGTRLTVV.